Given below is one T cell receptor beta chain in context. Its antigen is unidentified. Both 60 Vbeta primers and 13 Jbeta primers went into the PCR. In the authors' workflow: Unique TCR beta chains numbered 80 million to 95 million in a later analysis, with approximately 10 million shared. The method was immunoSEQ multiplex PCR; TCRdb's version includes in-frame clones alone and lacks a portion of them. The D gene and trimming were derived from the DNA, and the V and J assignments and clone size from that table. Of about 210,000 clones detected, almost 80% appear once; the ten largest clones hold approximately 1.8%. This record belongs to a study of cytomegalovirus exposure and HLA in healthy donors. Germline CDR1 reads MGHRA; CDR2 reads YSYEKL. The CDR3 sequence is 13 residues long. After removal of 0 bases from V and 8 bases from J, the junction contained 3 bases not matched to a gene. Healthy individuals who donated bone marrow served as the donors.

Points from the study as a whole: With DRB1 most and HLA-C fewest, TCR association rates differed between HLA loci in a later analysis. In an earlier analysis, about 90% or about 30%: the productive usage of most TCR beta V segments.

The TCR was taken from a male donor in good health and CMV-seronegative. Sequencing used PBMCs. V usage is TRBV4-1 and J usage is TRBJ1-1; 7 bases are a match to TRBD1. CDR3 region: CASSQDMDREAFF. The CDR3 DNA follows: TGCGCCAGCAGCCAAGACATGGACAGGGAAGCTTTCTTT.